This T cell receptor (beta chain) was identified during a study of cytomegalovirus exposure and HLA in healthy donors. Researchers ran the PCR with 60 Vbeta and 13 Jbeta primers. Profiling relied on immunoSEQ multiplex PCR, and the TCRdb table lists in-frame clones only, not all of them. The specimen's table records under 200,000 clones. The ends were cut back, 4 bases at V and 14 bases at J, with 24 bases in the middle. CDR1 SEHNR and CDR2 FQNEAQ come from the germline V gene (reference sequence). The CDR3 is 15 amino acids. This sequence was found in a man aged 25-45 years in good health and CMV-seronegative. This sequence joins TRBV7-9 and TRBJ2-1, with no clear D. Sample: PBMCs. The CDR3 bases are TGTGCCAGCAGCTCGAGGCGTCTTATGTCCCCCCTGGAGTTCTTC. Protein product: CASSSRRLMSPLEFF. Based on the CDR3 plus reference TRBV7-9 and TRBJ2-1, the full variable domain is DTGVSQNPRHKITKRGQNVTFRCDPISEHNRLYWYRQTLGQGPEFLTYFQNEAQLEKSRLLSDRFSAERPKGSFSTLEIQRTEQGDSAMYLCASSSRRLMSPLEFFGPGTRLTVL.